This entry is about one TCR beta chain. Its antigen remains unidentified. From germline, CDR1 is SGHNT and CDR2 YENEEA. The CDR3 covers 15 residues. V was trimmed by 4 bases and J by 1 base, leaving 13 bases between them. The record originates from a study of shared clonotypes between healthy human individuals. Looking at the study overall: The composition of the donors was two women and a few men aged 18 to 49.

Assay: immunoSEQ multiplex PCR; the TCRdb copy retains only in-frame clones and omits some. The table lists a few million clones, roughly 93% of them singletons. Recent vaccinations or acute infections were absent in the healthy HIV-negative adult donors. Each donor was a Caucasian adult residing in Nashville, Tennessee. Study results and caveats: Generation probabilities of non-shared clonotypes were lower (relative to those shared by all four donors).

This receptor was obtained from a man in his late teens or twenties in good health. Some clones in this sample may be carry-over from other donors' samples. Sequenced material: naive CD4+ T cells from PBMCs. As for subset: CD45RA+ positively selected. The V call is TRBV11-3, the J call TRBJ2-5; D call uncertain. CDR3 nucleotides: TGTGCCAGCAGCTCACTCCAGGCGCTCCAAGAGACCCAGTACTTC. Amino acid sequence: CASSSLQALQETQYF.